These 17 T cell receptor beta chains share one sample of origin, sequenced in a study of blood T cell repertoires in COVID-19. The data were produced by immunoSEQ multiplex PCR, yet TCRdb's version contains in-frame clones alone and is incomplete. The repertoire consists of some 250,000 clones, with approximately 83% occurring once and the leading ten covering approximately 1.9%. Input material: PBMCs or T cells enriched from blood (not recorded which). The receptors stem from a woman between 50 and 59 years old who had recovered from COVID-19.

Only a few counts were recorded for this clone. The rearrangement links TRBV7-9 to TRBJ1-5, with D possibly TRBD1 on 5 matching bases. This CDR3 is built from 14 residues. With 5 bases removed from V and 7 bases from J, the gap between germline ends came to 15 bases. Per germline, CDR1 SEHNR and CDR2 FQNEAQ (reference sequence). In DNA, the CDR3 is TGTGCCAGCAGCCGTGGGGGGTTAGAACAGCCCCAGCATTTT. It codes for CASSRGGLEQPQHF.

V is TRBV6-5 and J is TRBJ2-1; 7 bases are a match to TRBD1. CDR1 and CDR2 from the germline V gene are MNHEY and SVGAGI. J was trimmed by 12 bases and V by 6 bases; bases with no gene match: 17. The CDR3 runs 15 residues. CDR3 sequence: CASRARDSSLSGQFF. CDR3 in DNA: TGTGCCAGCAGAGCCCGGGACAGTTCCCTATCTGGGCAGTTCTTC.

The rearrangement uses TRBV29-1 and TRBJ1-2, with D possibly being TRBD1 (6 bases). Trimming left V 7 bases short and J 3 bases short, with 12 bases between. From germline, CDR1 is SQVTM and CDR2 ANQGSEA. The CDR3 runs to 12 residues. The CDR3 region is CSAQGSDYGYTF. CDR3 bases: TGCAGCGCACAGGGCTCCGACTATGGCTACACCTTC.

CDR3 sequence: CASSSGLAGGAQFF. The CDR3 DNA reads TGTGCCAGCAGCTCAGGACTAGCGGGAGGGGCGCAGTTCTTC. This rearrangement joins TRBV3-1 (or the pseudogene TRBV3-2) to TRBJ2-1; TRBD2 matches 15 bases. The germline gives CDR1 LGHDT, CDR2 YNNKEL (reference sequence). Trimming at V came to 5 bases and at J to 12 bases, leaving 5 bases not matched to a gene. The length of the CDR3 is 14 residues.

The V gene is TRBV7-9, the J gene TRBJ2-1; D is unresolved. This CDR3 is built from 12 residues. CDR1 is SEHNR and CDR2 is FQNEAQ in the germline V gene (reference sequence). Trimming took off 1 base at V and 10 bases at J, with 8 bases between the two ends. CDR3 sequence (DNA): TGTGCCAGCAGCTTAGAGACTGGGGAGCAGTTCTTC. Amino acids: CASSLETGEQFF.

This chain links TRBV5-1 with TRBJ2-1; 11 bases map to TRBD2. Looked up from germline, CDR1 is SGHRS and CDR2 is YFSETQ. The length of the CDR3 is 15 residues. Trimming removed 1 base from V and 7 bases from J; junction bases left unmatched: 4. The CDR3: CASSLMASGGNEQFF. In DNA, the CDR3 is TGCGCCAGCAGCTTGATGGCTAGCGGGGGGAATGAGCAGTTCTTC.

The CDR3 coding sequence is TGTGCCAGCAGCCCTAGCTTGGGACTAGATTACAATGAGCAGTTCTTC. Amino acid sequence: CASSPSLGLDYNEQFF. The rearrangement joins TRBV13 to TRBJ2-1, with TRBD2 identical over 8 bases. J lost 4 bases, V lost 5 bases, and 10 bases had no gene match. Germline CDR1 is PRHDT and CDR2 is FYEKMQ (reference sequence). This CDR3 is built from 16 residues.

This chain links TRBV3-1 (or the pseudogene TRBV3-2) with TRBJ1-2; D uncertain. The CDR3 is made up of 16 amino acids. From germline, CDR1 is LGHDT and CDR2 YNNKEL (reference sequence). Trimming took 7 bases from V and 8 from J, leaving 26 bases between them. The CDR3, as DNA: TGTGCCAGCACCCAGGAGGGATCAACTAGGCAAGGGGGCTACACCTTC. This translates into CASTQEGSTRQGGYTF.

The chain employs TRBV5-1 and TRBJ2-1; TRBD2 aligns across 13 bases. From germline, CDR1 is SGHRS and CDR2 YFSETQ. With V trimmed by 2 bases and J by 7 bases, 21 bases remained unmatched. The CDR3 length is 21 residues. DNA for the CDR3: TGCGCCAGCAGCTTTTATCCCAGGACTAGCGGGAGTGAAGCCATGTATAATGAGCAGTTCTTC. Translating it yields CASSFYPRTSGSEAMYNEQFF.

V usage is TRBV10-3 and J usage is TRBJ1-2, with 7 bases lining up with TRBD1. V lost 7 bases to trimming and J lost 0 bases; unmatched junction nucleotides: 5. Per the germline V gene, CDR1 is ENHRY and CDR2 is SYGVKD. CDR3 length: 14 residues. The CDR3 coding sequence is TGTGCCATCAACCAAGACAGGGCTAACTATGGCTACACCTTC. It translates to CAINQDRANYGYTF.

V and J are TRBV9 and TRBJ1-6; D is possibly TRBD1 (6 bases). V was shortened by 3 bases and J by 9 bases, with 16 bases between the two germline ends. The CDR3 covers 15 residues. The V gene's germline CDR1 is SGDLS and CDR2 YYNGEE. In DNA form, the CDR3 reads TGTGCCAGCAGCGCCCTTGGACAGTTTCGTTCACCCCTCCACTTT. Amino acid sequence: CASSALGQFRSPLHF. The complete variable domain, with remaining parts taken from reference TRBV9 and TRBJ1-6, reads DSGVTQTPKHLITATGQRVTLRCSPRSGDLSVYWYQQSLDQGLQFLIQYYNGEERAKGNILERFSAQQFPDLHSELNLSSLELGDSALYFCASSALGQFRSPLHFGNGTRLTVT.

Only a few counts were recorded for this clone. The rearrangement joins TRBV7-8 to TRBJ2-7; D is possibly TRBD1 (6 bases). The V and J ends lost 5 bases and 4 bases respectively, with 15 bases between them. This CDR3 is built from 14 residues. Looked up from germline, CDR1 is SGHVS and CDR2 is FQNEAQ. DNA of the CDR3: TGTGCCAGCAGCGCCCAGGGTAGGGGGTACGAGCAGTACTTC. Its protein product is CASSAQGRGYEQYF.

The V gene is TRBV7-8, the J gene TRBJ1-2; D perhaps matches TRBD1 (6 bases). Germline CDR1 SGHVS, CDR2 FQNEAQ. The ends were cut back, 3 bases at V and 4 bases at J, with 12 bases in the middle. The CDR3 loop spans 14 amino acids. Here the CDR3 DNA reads TGTGCCAGCAGCTTGGGCGGGGGCAGCTATGGCTACACCTTC. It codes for CASSLGGGSYGYTF.

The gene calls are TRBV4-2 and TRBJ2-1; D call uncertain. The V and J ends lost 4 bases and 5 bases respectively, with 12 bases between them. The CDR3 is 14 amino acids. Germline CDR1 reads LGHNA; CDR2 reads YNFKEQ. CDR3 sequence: CASSLEWANNEQFF. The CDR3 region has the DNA TGTGCCAGCAGCCTCGAGTGGGCCAACAATGAGCAGTTCTTC.

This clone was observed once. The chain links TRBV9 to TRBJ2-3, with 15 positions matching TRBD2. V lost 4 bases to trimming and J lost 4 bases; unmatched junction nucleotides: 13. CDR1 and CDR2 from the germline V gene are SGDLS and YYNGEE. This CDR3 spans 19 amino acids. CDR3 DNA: TGTGCCAGCAGCCCCGGAGGACTAGCGGGAGGGCGACCCCCAGATACGCAGTATTTT. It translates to CASSPGGLAGGRPPDTQYF.

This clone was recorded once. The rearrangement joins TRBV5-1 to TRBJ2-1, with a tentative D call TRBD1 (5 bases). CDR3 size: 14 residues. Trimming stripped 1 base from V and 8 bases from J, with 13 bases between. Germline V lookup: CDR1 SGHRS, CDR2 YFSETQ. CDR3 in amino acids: CASSLSTTGYEQFF. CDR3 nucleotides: TGCGCCAGCAGCTTGAGCACTACAGGCTATGAGCAGTTCTTC.

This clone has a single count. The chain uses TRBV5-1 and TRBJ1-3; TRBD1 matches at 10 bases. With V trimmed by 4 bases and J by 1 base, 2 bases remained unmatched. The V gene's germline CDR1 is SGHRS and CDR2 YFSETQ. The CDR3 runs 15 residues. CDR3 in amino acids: CASSLDRGSGNTIYF. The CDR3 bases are TGCGCCAGCAGCCTGGACAGGGGGTCTGGAAACACCATATATTTT.